A single sample gave rise to the 29 T cell receptor beta chains below, sequenced in a study of T cell responses to AZD1222 COVID-19 vaccine (dated by TCRdb to 2020 to 2023). Library generation was performed with the immunoSEQ multiplex PCR assay. The immuneACCESS repertoire file appears here via TCRdb, limited to in-frame rearrangements. These files lack a portion of the clones; in checked studies, under half of the deficit traces to unresolved V genes, and the cause of the others is not known. In this sample the table shows 140,000 to 150,000 clones, nearly 90% of which occur a single time. Roughly 4.7% of the sample belongs to the ten largest clones. In the paper's terms, the time point label means: baseline before first vaccination. The source was peripheral blood, collected on day 0 of AZD1222 vaccination. Receptor source: an adult in good health.

J is TRBJ1-5 and V is TRBV1. TRBV1 represents a pseudogene. The CDR3 is 17 residues long. CDR3 amino acids: CTSNSGPWVYSNQPQHF. CDR3 nucleotide sequence: TGCACCAGCAACTCGGGACCCTGGGTATATAGCAATCAGCCCCAGCATTTT.

This chain links TRBV7-2 with TRBJ2-7; D gene uncertain. The CDR3 length is 14 residues. V was pared by 5 bases and J by 5 bases, with 16 bases between. Per germline, CDR1 SGHTA and CDR2 FQGNSA. The CDR3 nucleotides are TGTGCCAGCAGCCTCCAGACGGGCGAGGACGAGCAGTACTTC. Translation gives CASSLQTGEDEQYF.

V is TRBV6-1 and J is TRBJ2-7; no reliable D call. This CDR3 is built from 14 residues. The germline CDR1 and CDR2 sequences are MNHNS and SASEGT. V was pared by 0 bases and J by 3 bases, with 9 bases between. CDR3 coding DNA: TGTGCCAGCAGTGAAGCGTGGCAGAGCTACGAGCAGTACTTC. This translates into CASSEAWQSYEQYF.

The chain recombines TRBV6-4 with TRBJ1-1; 7 nucleotides agree with TRBD1. The CDR3 has 13 residues. Per germline, CDR1 MRHNA and CDR2 SNTAGT. V was pared by 4 bases and J by 4 bases, with 3 bases of the junction left unmatched. The CDR3 is CASSATGSTEAFF. The CDR3 nucleotides read TGTGCCAGCAGTGCGACAGGGAGCACTGAAGCTTTCTTT.

V gene TRBV29-1 combines with J gene TRBJ2-1, with 10 bases that match TRBD1. Germline CDR1 SQVTM, CDR2 ANQGSEA. The CDR3 runs to 13 residues. Germline trimming cut 6 bases from V and 8 bases from J; bases unmatched to any gene: 7. The CDR3 loop is CSVLRQGAYEQFF. Here the CDR3 DNA reads TGCAGCGTCCTTCGACAGGGGGCATATGAGCAGTTCTTC.

The chain carries TRBV11-2 and TRBJ2-3; D remains ambiguous. Germline CDR1 reads SGHAT; CDR2 reads FQNNGV. V was pared by 7 bases and J by 2 bases, with 22 bases between. The length of the CDR3 is 17 residues. The CDR3 here is CASTLEVPLPTTDTQYF. CDR3 bases: TGTGCCAGCACCCTAGAGGTGCCTTTACCCACCACAGATACGCAGTATTTT.

The rearrangement joins TRBV10-3 to TRBJ1-1; 9 nucleotides match TRBD1. The trim removed 4 bases at V and 1 base at J, leaving 1 base unmatched. Looked up from germline, CDR1 is ENHRY and CDR2 is SYGVKD. The CDR3 extends over 14 amino acids. This CDR3 reads CAISVDRGNTEAFF. CDR3 DNA sequence: TGTGCCATCAGTGTGGACAGGGGGAACACTGAAGCTTTCTTT.

This sequence joins TRBV10-1 and TRBJ2-3, with D possibly being TRBD1 (6 bases). Deletions cut 4 bases from V and 4 bases from J, with 12 bases between. CDR3 length: 14 amino acids. Germline V gene sequence: CDR1 WNHNN, CDR2 SYGVQD (reference sequence). CDR3 region: CASSVSRGSDTQYF. CDR3 in DNA: TGCGCCAGCAGTGTTTCCAGGGGCTCAGATACGCAGTATTTT.

This chain joins TRBV7-8 and TRBJ2-1, with TRBD2 matching 7 bases. V was clipped by 5 bases and J by 0 bases; unmatched bases: 4. Germline V gene sequence: CDR1 SGHVS, CDR2 FQNEAQ. This CDR3 is 15 amino acids long. CDR3 sequence (DNA): TGTGCCAGCAGCCCAAGCGGGGTCTCCTACAATGAGCAGTTCTTC. It is translated as CASSPSGVSYNEQFF.

The chain recombines TRBV18 with TRBJ2-5; possibly TRBD1 or TRBD2 for D (5 bases each). This CDR3 has 12 residues. Germline V CDR1 and CDR2: KGHSH, LQKENI. V gave up 5 bases and J gave up 5 bases, with 9 bases separating them. CDR3 in amino acids: CASSGDGETQYF. The CDR3 DNA reads as TGTGCCAGCTCAGGGGACGGGGAGACCCAGTACTTC.

The count of this clone is one. The chain employs TRBV5-4 and TRBJ2-7; no clear D. Trimming pared 0 bases from V and 13 bases from J, leaving 14 bases between. The CDR3 is made up of 12 amino acids. Per germline, CDR1 SGHNT and CDR2 YYREEE (reference sequence). CDR3 loop: CASSLERSRPYF. CDR3 bases: TGTGCCAGCAGCTTGGAACGCTCGCGTCCATACTTC.

CDR3 in amino acids: CASSLGRGLQGDEQYF. The DNA of the CDR3 is TGTGCCAGCAGCTTAGGTCGCGGCCTCCAAGGCGACGAGCAGTACTTC. The chain couples TRBV7-2 to TRBJ2-7; unclear D gene. CDR3 size: 16 residues. The V gene lost 1 base and the J gene lost 5 bases, with 18 bases spanning the gap. The germline V gene encodes CDR1 SGHTA and CDR2 FQGNSA.

In its sample, this clone was seen once. The chain has TRBV27 and TRBJ2-2, with D tentatively TRBD2 (6 bases). This CDR3 has 15 amino acids. V lost 2 bases to trimming and J lost 2 bases, with 9 bases between them. Germline V gene lookup returns CDR1 MNHEY and CDR2 SMNVEV (reference sequence). This CDR3 reads CASSLRGRNTGELFF. CDR3 nucleotide sequence: TGTGCCAGCAGTTTACGGGGGAGAAACACCGGGGAGCTGTTTTTT.

The V call is TRBV14, the J call TRBJ1-1; 7 positions match TRBD1. Germline V gives CDR1 SGHDN, CDR2 FVKESK. The length of the CDR3 is 15 residues. V shed 1 base, J shed 10 bases, and the junction held 12 bases outside the gene matches. The CDR3 loop reads CASSQVTGHGLRAFF. The CDR3 nucleotides read TGTGCCAGCAGCCAAGTGACAGGGCACGGCCTAAGAGCTTTCTTT.

The V call is TRBV4-3, the J call TRBJ1-6; D is undetermined. V was clipped by 0 bases and J by 10 bases, with 7 bases between them. The germline V gene has CDR1 LGHNA and CDR2 YSLEER. This CDR3 comprises 13 residues. CDR3 DNA sequence: TGCGCCAGCAGCCAAGAAGTGGGATCACCCCTCCACTTT. It is translated as CASSQEVGSPLHF.

The chain recombines TRBV9 with TRBJ1-2; D may be TRBD1 (6 bases). Germline lookup yields CDR1 SGDLS and CDR2 YYNGEE. Trimming took 0 bases from V and 2 from J, leaving 14 bases between them. The CDR3 consists of 16 residues. This CDR3 reads CASSVAAATGNYGYTF. DNA for the CDR3: TGTGCCAGCAGCGTAGCCGCAGCGACAGGAAACTATGGCTACACCTTC. The full variable domain, with the rest looked up from reference TRBV9 and TRBJ1-2, is DSGVTQTPKHLITATGQRVTLRCSPRSGDLSVYWYQQSLDQGLQFLIQYYNGEERAKGNILERFSAQQFPDLHSELNLSSLELGDSALYFCASSVAAATGNYGYTFGSGTRLTVV.

This chain connects TRBV5-4 to TRBJ2-2, with 12 bases matching TRBD2. The V gene's germline CDR1 is SGHNT and CDR2 YYREEE (reference sequence). Trimming at V came to 2 bases and at J to 6 bases, leaving 2 bases not matched to a gene. This CDR3 has 15 residues. The CDR3 DNA follows: TGTGCCAGCAGCTTCGGGACTAGCGGGCCCGGGGAGCTGTTTTTT. It yields the protein CASSFGTSGPGELFF.

The chain carries TRBV27 and TRBJ2-3; 10 positions match TRBD2. This CDR3 has 17 residues. V trimming: 6 bases; J trimming: 3 bases; junction bases outside the gene matches: 12. The germline CDR1 and CDR2 sequences are MNHEY and SMNVEV (reference sequence). Written as DNA, the CDR3 is TGTGCCAGCAGGAGTGGGGCTAGCGGGAGTAGGACAGATACGCAGTATTTT. Translated: CASRSGASGSRTDTQYF.

The chain employs TRBV30 and TRBJ1-1, with D unclear. Germline V gene sequence: CDR1 GTSNPN, CDR2 SVGIG (reference sequence). CDR3 size: 12 residues. Trimming took 5 bases from V and 4 from J, leaving 11 bases between them. CDR3 sequence (DNA): TGTGCCTGGGGGATCTTTTCCACTGAAGCTTTCTTT. Translation: CAWGIFSTEAFF.

The V call is TRBV7-2, the J call TRBJ1-5; D might be TRBD1 (5 bases). Germline CDR1 SGHTA, CDR2 FQGNSA. The CDR3 is 17 amino acids. Trimming shortened V by 1 base and J by 0 bases, and 13 bases separated the two germline ends. CDR3: CASSLGRGVFSNQPQHF. The DNA of the CDR3 is TGTGCCAGCAGCTTAGGCCGAGGGGTGTTTAGCAATCAGCCCCAGCATTTT.

The chain recombines TRBV19 with TRBJ2-2; TRBD1 is a possible D gene (5 bases). The CDR3 sequence is 13 residues long. V gave up 6 bases and J gave up 5 bases, with 10 bases separating them. Germline V gene data show CDR1 as LNHDA and CDR2 as SQIVND (reference sequence). As DNA, the CDR3 is TGTGCCAGTAGCTCCCAGGGAACCGGGGAGCTGTTTTTT. This gives the protein CASSSQGTGELFF.

The J gene is TRBJ2-1, the V gene TRBV28; perhaps TRBD2 as D (6 bases). This CDR3 is 16 amino acids long. V was trimmed by 5 bases and J by 5 bases, leaving 19 bases between them. CDR1 MDHEN and CDR2 SYDVKM come from the germline V gene. For the CDR3, the DNA is TGTGCCAGCAGTCCGCCGCGGGACGGCTTCAACAATGAGCAGTTCTTC. Amino acid sequence: CASSPPRDGFNNEQFF.

As for this clone: Other DNA sequences in the same sample also yield this CDR3. This chain uses TRBV5-1 with TRBJ2-7, with 7 bases identical to TRBD1. Germline CDR1 and CDR2: SGHRS and YFSETQ. This CDR3 spans 13 amino acids. Trimming at V came to 4 bases and at J to 0 bases, leaving 1 base not matched to a gene. CDR3 in amino acids: CASSRQGSYEQYF. DNA of the CDR3: TGCGCCAGCAGCCGACAGGGCTCCTACGAGCAGTACTTC. Supplemented by reference TRBV5-1 and TRBJ2-7, the full variable domain reads KAGVTQTPRYLIKTRGQQVTLSCSPISGHRSVSWYQQTPGQGLQFLFEYFSETQRNKGNFPGRFSGRQFSNSRSEMNVSTLELGDSALYLCASSRQGSYEQYFGPGTRLTVT.

The genes are TRBV11-3 and TRBJ2-1; unclear D gene. The CDR3 has 12 amino acids. Germline V gene data show CDR1 as SGHNT and CDR2 as YENEEA. The V gene lost 0 bases and the J gene lost 6 bases, with 3 bases spanning the gap. The DNA of the CDR3 is TGTGCCAGCAGCTTAGATTCCAATGAGCAGTTCTTC. This translates into CASSLDSNEQFF.

This clone was seen more than once but under ten times. This chain uses TRBV28 with TRBJ2-7, with TRBD1 as a possible D gene (7 bases). Per the germline V gene, CDR1 is MDHEN and CDR2 is SYDVKM. The CDR3 totals 15 residues. The ends were cut back, 5 bases at V and 4 bases at J, with 18 bases in the middle. Here the CDR3 reads CASSTNRGLKYEQYF. The CDR3 coding sequence is TGTGCCAGCAGTACGAACAGGGGACTCAAATACGAGCAGTACTTC.

The chain links TRBV7-2 to TRBJ2-1; 10 bases align to TRBD2. V shed 3 bases and J 9 bases; nucleotides not matched to a gene: 11. The CDR3 is made up of 16 amino acids. Germline assignment: CDR1 SGHTA and CDR2 FQGNSA. CDR3 coding DNA: TGTGCCAGCAGCTTCCTTAGCGGGAGGACCACCGGTGAGCAGTTCTTC. Protein: CASSFLSGRTTGEQFF.

The V and J genes are TRBV7-9 and TRBJ2-7; the D gene could be TRBD1 or TRBD2 (5 bases each). The CDR3 is 14 residues long. Germline V gene lookup returns CDR1 SEHNR and CDR2 FQNEAQ (reference sequence). V was cut by 5 bases and J by 0 bases, with 11 bases left in between. The CDR3 nucleotides read TGTGCCAGCAGCAGGGACGGAAGCTCCTACGAGCAGTACTTC. Translation gives CASSRDGSSYEQYF.

This clone was detected only once. The J gene is TRBJ2-6, the V gene TRBV12-5; D not certain. Germline V lookup: CDR1 LGHNT, CDR2 FRNRAP. Trimming took 3 bases from V and 0 from J, leaving 0 bases between them. This CDR3 region has 13 residues. CDR3 in amino acids: CASGFSGANVLTF. The CDR3 region has the DNA TGTGCTAGTGGTTTCTCTGGGGCCAACGTCCTGACTTTC.

The genes are TRBV7-6 and TRBJ1-5; 7 positions match TRBD1. Germline CDR1 is SGHVS and CDR2 is FNYEAQ. The CDR3 spans 17 residues. Unmatched junction bases numbered 10, after V lost 5 bases and J lost 0 bases. This CDR3 is CASSPVGGQISNQPQHF. In DNA form, the CDR3 reads TGTGCCAGCAGCCCCGTTGGGGGACAGATTAGCAATCAGCCCCAGCATTTT.